One and the same sample provided the 15 T cell receptor beta chains below, sequenced in a study of blood T cell repertoires in COVID-19. Produced via immunoSEQ multiplex PCR; TCRdb's table is partial and in-frame only. Of 150,000 to 200,000 clones in the sample, about 86% were seen once. Sequencing was done on a sample of peripheral blood. Receptor source: a man aged 18 to 30 with acute or convalescent COVID-19.

V usage is TRBV19 and J usage is TRBJ2-2; 10 bases map to TRBD2. V was pared by 5 bases and J by 1 base, with 7 bases of the junction left unmatched. This CDR3 is 17 amino acids long. The germline gives CDR1 LNHDA, CDR2 SQIVND (reference sequence). This CDR3 is CASSERLAGRNTGELFF. The CDR3, as DNA: TGTGCCAGTAGTGAGAGACTAGCGGGTAGGAACACCGGGGAGCTGTTTTTT.

The chain couples TRBV15 to TRBJ1-5; weak D call: TRBD1 (5 bases). V lost 0 bases and J 4 bases, leaving 10 bases between the germline ends. The CDR3 runs 15 residues. Germline V gene lookup returns CDR1 LNHNV and CDR2 YYDKDF (reference sequence). The CDR3 bases are TGTGCCACCAGCAGAGATAAGGGGTTGAATCAGCCCCAGCATTTT. Its protein product is CATSRDKGLNQPQHF.

In its sample, this clone was seen once. The chain couples TRBV11-3 to TRBJ2-5; the match to TRBD1 covers 9 bases. Germline values: CDR1 SGHNT, CDR2 YENEEA. The CDR3 extends over 15 amino acids. After removal of 4 bases from V and 3 bases from J, the junction contained 6 bases not matched to a gene. Here the CDR3 DNA reads TGTGCCAGCAGCTCCCACAGGGGGCCAAAAGAGACCCAGTACTTC. This gives the protein CASSSHRGPKETQYF.

The CDR3 bases are TGTGCCAGCAGCGTAGGCGGGGGGGCCGGCACAGATACGCAGTATTTT. Encoded protein: CASSVGGGAGTDTQYF. The chain recombines TRBV9 with TRBJ2-3; 9 bases are shared with TRBD2. CDR3 length: 16 amino acids. Germline assignment: CDR1 SGDLS and CDR2 YYNGEE. J lost 1 base, V lost 0 bases, and 3 bases had no gene match.

V and J are TRBV18 and TRBJ1-2; D might be TRBD1 (5 bases). This CDR3 has 13 residues. Deletions cut 0 bases from V and 4 bases from J, with 6 bases between. Germline V gene lookup returns CDR1 KGHSH and CDR2 LQKENI. CDR3 coding DNA: TGTGCCAGCTCACCACCCGGGGGCTATGGCTACACCTTC. Amino acid sequence: CASSPPGGYGYTF.

This rearrangement joins TRBV7-2 to TRBJ1-4; the D gene is possibly TRBD1 (6 bases). The CDR3 runs 19 residues. Germline V CDR1 and CDR2: SGHTA, FQGNSA. V shed 0 bases and J shed 0 bases, with 17 bases lying between them. As DNA, the CDR3 is TGTGCCAGCAGCTTAGCACAGGCCAAGGCAGGGGCAACTAATGAAAAACTGTTTTTT. Amino acids: CASSLAQAKAGATNEKLFF.

This chain connects TRBV19 to TRBJ2-3; tentatively, D is TRBD1 (5 bases). The CDR3 runs to 14 residues. The V gene lost 4 bases and the J gene lost 1 base, with 9 bases spanning the gap. The V gene's germline CDR1 is LNHDA and CDR2 SQIVND (reference sequence). CDR3 DNA sequence: TGTGCCAGTAGTACAGGGATGGGCACAGATACGCAGTATTTT. This codes for CASSTGMGTDTQYF.

The chain carries TRBV10-2 and TRBJ1-1; D is unclear. V lost 3 bases and J lost 1, with 15 bases in between. The germline CDR1 and CDR2 sequences are WSHSY and SAAADI. The CDR3 runs to 16 residues. CDR3 amino acids: CASSDPGSGWNTEAFF. CDR3 bases: TGCGCCAGCAGTGACCCCGGATCCGGGTGGAACACTGAAGCTTTCTTT.

The V call is TRBV5-1, the J call TRBJ2-7; unclear D gene. Per germline, CDR1 SGHRS and CDR2 YFSETQ. CDR3 length: 13 residues. V lost 0 bases and J lost 5, with 9 bases in between. Here the CDR3 reads CASSLGAWDEQYF. The CDR3 nucleotides are TGCGCCAGCAGCTTGGGGGCTTGGGACGAGCAGTACTTC.

This clone was recorded only once. This chain connects TRBV2 to TRBJ1-2; D may be TRBD1 (6 bases). CDR1 is SNHLY and CDR2 is FYNNEI in the germline V gene. CDR3 size: 14 residues. Deletions cut 0 bases from V and 8 bases from J, with 13 bases between. CDR3 in amino acids: CASSEANRAGGYTF. For the CDR3, the DNA is TGTGCCAGCAGTGAAGCCAACAGGGCAGGAGGCTACACCTTC. The variable domain in full, completed from reference TRBV2 and TRBJ1-2, reads EPEVTQTPSHQVTQMGQEVILRCVPISNHLYFYWYRQILGQKVEFLVSFYNNEISEKSEIFDDQFSVERPDGSNFTLKIRSTKLEDSAMYFCASSEANRAGGYTFGSGTRLTVV.

The rearrangement joins TRBV7-2 to TRBJ2-1; 13 positions match TRBD2. CDR1 and CDR2 (germline): SGHTA, FQGNSA. The CDR3 loop spans 15 amino acids. V was pared by 3 bases and J by 8 bases, with 4 bases of the junction left unmatched. CDR3 DNA sequence: TGTGCCAGCAGCTTTGGACTAGCGGGGGCCGATGAGCAGTTCTTC. It encodes CASSFGLAGADEQFF.

The chain carries TRBV5-1 and TRBJ1-4, with 8 bases identical to TRBD1. V lost 4 bases to trimming and J lost 2 bases; unmatched junction nucleotides: 7. CDR1 and CDR2 (germline): SGHRS, YFSETQ. This CDR3 is 16 amino acids long. The CDR3 spells CASSPGQGRTNEKLFF. The CDR3 bases are TGCGCCAGCAGCCCCGGACAGGGACGGACTAATGAAAAACTGTTTTTT.

The chain uses TRBV2 and TRBJ1-3, with TRBD1 identical over 9 bases. V shed 4 bases, J shed 0 bases, and the junction held 1 base outside the gene matches. Germline-derived CDR1 and CDR2 are SNHLY and FYNNEI. The CDR3 totals 15 residues. In DNA, the CDR3 is TGTGCCAGCAGTGGGACAGGGGCCTCTGGAAACACCATATATTTT. Residues: CASSGTGASGNTIYF.

V gene TRBV5-1 combines with J gene TRBJ2-1; TRBD2 agrees at 7 bases. Germline V CDR1 and CDR2: SGHRS, YFSETQ. The CDR3 runs 16 residues. V lost 3 bases and J lost 7; bases outside the gene matches: 13. DNA of the CDR3: TGCGCCAGCAGCTCTTGGTTGGGGCTAGCGGATAATGAGCAGTTCTTC. Translated: CASSSWLGLADNEQFF. The full variable domain, completed using reference TRBV5-1 and TRBJ2-1, is KAGVTQTPRYLIKTRGQQVTLSCSPISGHRSVSWYQQTPGQGLQFLFEYFSETQRNKGNFPGRFSGRQFSNSRSEMNVSTLELGDSALYLCASSSWLGLADNEQFFGPGTRLTVL.

This chain joins TRBV5-5 and TRBJ2-3; possible D gene TRBD2, 7 bases. Trimming shortened V by 6 bases and J by 3 bases, and 23 bases separated the two germline ends. The CDR3 length is 17 residues. Germline assignment: CDR1 SGHKS and CDR2 YYEKEE (reference sequence). CDR3 sequence (DNA): TGTGCCAGCAACCCAACTGGAACGGGGGGCCGGACAGATACGCAGTATTTT. It encodes CASNPTGTGGRTDTQYF.